The present T cell receptor (beta chain) was sequenced within a study of blood T cell repertoires in COVID-19. The CDR3 is 16 amino acids. The V and J ends lost 0 bases and 4 bases, in that order; junction bases with no gene match: 5. Germline CDR1 reads MRHNA; CDR2 reads SNTAGT. Authors' methods: Nucleated cell number was recorded as an estimate derived from reference gene primer amplification. Here immunoSEQ multiplex PCR was the method, and the copy in TCRdb shows in-frame clones only, minus some. V and J calls plus clone size are reproduced from that table; the DNA served to infer D and trimming. The data hold approximately 140,000 clones, with around 83% observed a single time. Seattle patients were enrolled while actively infected and followed longitudinally.

The TCR sequence derives from a man aged 25 to 40 with COVID-19, enrolled during active disease. V gene TRBV6-4 combines with J gene TRBJ2-3, with TRBD1 matching 9 bases. Sequenced input: peripheral blood. The CDR3 nucleotides read TGTGCCAGCAGTGACTCGTGGGGACAGGGATCAGATACGCAGTATTTT. It encodes CASSDSWGQGSDTQYF.